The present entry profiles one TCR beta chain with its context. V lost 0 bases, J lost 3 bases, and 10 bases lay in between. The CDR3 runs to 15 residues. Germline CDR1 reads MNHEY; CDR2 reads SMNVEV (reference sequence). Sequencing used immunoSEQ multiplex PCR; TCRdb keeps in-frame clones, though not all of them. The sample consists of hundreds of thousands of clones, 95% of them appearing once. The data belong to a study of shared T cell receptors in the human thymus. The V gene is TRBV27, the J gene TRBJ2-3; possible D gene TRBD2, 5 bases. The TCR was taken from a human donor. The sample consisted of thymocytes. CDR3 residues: CASSLSTGNTDTQYF. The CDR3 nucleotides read TGTGCCAGCAGTTTATCAACGGGAAATACAGATACGCAGTATTTT.